This T cell receptor beta chain appears in the sequencing data of a study of T cells after yellow fever vaccination. This clonotype was picked up a small number of times. Its antigen is unidentified. Generation of TCR cDNA used 5'RACE template switching (which added a universal primer site and UMIs). TCRdb independently ran MiXCR on the 5' RACE reads; one entry per CDR3 protein. This sample has fewer than 650,000 distinct CDR3 sequences, with just over 20% found just once. Broader study findings: Repertoires sorted by FACS could include abundant clonotypes that are contaminants from the bulk population. Only a minor proportion of clonotypes was detected across both CD4 and CD8 compartments.

The material sequenced was PBMCs, taken around 3 weeks after the first yellow fever vaccination. The TCR was taken from a man aged 18 to 29 who received the YFV17D yellow fever vaccine.

CDR3 coding DNA: TGTGCCAGCAGCAGGACAGTTTTGCAGCCCCAGCATTTT. It yields the protein CASSRTVLQPQHF. The genes are TRBV6-1 and TRBJ1-5; possible D gene TRBD1, 6 bases. CDR1 and CDR2 from the germline V gene are MNHNS and SASEGT. This CDR3 has 13 residues. The germline V and J ends were trimmed by 6 bases and 7 bases, with 13 bases remaining between them.